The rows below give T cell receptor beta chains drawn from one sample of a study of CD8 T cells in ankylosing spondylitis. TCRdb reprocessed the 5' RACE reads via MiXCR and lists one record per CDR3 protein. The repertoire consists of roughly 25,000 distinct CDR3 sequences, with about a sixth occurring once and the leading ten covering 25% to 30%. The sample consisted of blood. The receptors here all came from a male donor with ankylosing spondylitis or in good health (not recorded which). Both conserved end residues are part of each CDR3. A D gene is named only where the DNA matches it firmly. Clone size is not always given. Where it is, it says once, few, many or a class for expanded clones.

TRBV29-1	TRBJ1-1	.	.	TGCAGCGTTGGGCCGAACACTGAAGCTTTCTTT	CSVGPNTEAFF
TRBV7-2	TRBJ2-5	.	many	TGTGCCAGCAGCTTCCAAGCGGGCCGAGAGACCCAGTACTTC	CASSFQAGRETQYF
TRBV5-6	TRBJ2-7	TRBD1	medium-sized	TGTGCCAGCAGCTTGTTGGGACAGAGCTCCTACGAGCAGTACTTC	CASSLLGQSSYEQYF
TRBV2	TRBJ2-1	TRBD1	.	TGTGCCAGCAGCCCCCGGACAGGGGGAGGTAGTGAGCAGTTCTTC	CASSPRTGGGSEQFF
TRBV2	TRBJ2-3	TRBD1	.	TGTGCCAGCAGGTGGGGACAGGCACAAGATACGCAGTATTTT	CASRWGQAQDTQYF
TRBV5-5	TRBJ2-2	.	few	TGTGCCAGCAGCTTGTCGAGTACGAACACCGGGGAGCTGTTTTTT	CASSLSSTNTGELFF
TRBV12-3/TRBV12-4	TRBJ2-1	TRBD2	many	TGTGCCAGCTCGTCCGGGACTAGCCTTTACAATGAGCAGTTCTTC	CASSSGTSLYNEQFF
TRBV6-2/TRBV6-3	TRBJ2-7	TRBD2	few	TGTGCCAGCAGTCGTACCCGGACTAGCGGGAGGACCACCTACGAGCAGTACTTC	CASSRTRTSGRTTYEQYF
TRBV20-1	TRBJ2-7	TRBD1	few	TGCAGTGCTACGCGCGGGACAGGCCCCTACGAGCAGTACTTC	CSATRGTGPYEQYF
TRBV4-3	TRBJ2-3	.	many	TGCGCCAGCAGCCCCAAGAGTTCACCGGATACGCAGTATTTT	CASSPKSSPDTQYF
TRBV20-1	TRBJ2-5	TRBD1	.	TGCAGTGCTAGAGCAGGGGGCGCGGAAGAGACCCAGTACTTC	CSARAGGAEETQYF
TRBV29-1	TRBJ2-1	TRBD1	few	TGCAGCGTTACAGGACAGGGTGGATACAATGAGCAGTTCTTC	CSVTGQGGYNEQFF
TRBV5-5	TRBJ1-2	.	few	TGTGCCAGCAGCTTGACCCCGGGAGATGGCTACACCTTC	CASSLTPGDGYTF
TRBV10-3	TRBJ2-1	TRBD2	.	TGTGCCATCAGTACCCTAGCGGGAGGGCCCAATGAGCAGTTCTTC	CAISTLAGGPNEQFF
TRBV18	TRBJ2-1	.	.	TGTGCCAGCTCACCACCGGCCGGGAGAGGTGAGCAGTTCTTC	CASSPPAGRGEQFF
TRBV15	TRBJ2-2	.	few	TGTGCCACCAGCTTTGAAAACAGGGCCACCGGGGAGCTGTTTTTT	CATSFENRATGELFF
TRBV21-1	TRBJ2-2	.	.	.	CASSKGKSPGSCFF
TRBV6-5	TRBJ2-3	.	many	TGTGCCAGCAGTTTCGGAGGGTCAACAGATACGCAGTATTTT	CASSFGGSTDTQYF
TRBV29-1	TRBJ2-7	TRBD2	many	TGCAGCGTTCGTAGGGGACTAGCGGGAATCTACGAGCAGTACTTC	CSVRRGLAGIYEQYF
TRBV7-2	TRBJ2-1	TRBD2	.	TGTGCCAGCAGCTTGTTGGGTAGCGGGAGGAACTCCTACAATGAGCAGTTCTTC	CASSLLGSGRNSYNEQFF
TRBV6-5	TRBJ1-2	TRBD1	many	TGTGCCAGCAGTTTCAGACAGGGAAACTATGGCTACACCTTC	CASSFRQGNYGYTF
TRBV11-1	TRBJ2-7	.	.	TGTGCCAGCAGCCTAGTCGACGGATTGTCCTACGAGCAGTACTTC	CASSLVDGLSYEQYF
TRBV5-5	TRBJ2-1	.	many	TGTGCCAGCAGCTTGGCCACGAGGGGGGGTGAGCAGTTCTTC	CASSLATRGGEQFF
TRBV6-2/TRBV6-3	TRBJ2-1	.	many	TGTGCCAGCGGAGAAAGGGGGAATGAGCAGTTCTTC	CASGERGNEQFF
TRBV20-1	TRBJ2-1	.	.	TGCAGTAATTCCCCCTACAATGAGCAGTTCTTC	CSNSPYNEQFF
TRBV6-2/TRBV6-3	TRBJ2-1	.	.	TGTGCCAGCAGCAAACGGCCCGGATCCAATGAGCAGTTCTTC	CASSKRPGSNEQFF
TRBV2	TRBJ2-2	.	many	TGTGCCAGCAGTGAAGACAATACGAACACCGGGGAGCTGTTTTTT	CASSEDNTNTGELFF
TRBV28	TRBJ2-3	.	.	TGTGCCAGCTTGGGCCTGCCTAAGGATACGCAGTATTTT	CASLGLPKDTQYF
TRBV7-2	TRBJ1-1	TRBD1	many	TGTGCCAGCAGCTCGCAGCAGGGGGCAGCCCTAACCGAAGCTTTCTTT	CASSSQQGAALTEAFF
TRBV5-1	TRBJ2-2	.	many	TGCGCCAGCAGCTTGACAGGCACCGGGGAGCTGTTTTTT	CASSLTGTGELFF
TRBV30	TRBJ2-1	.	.	TGTGCCTGGAGTGTACGCCGGGAGCAGTTCTTC	CAWSVRREQFF
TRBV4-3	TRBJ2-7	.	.	TGCGCCAGCAGCCAAAGGTTAAATTCCTACGAGCAGTACTTC	CASSQRLNSYEQYF
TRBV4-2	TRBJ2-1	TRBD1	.	TGTGCCAGCAGCCAAACCGGGACAGGGGGTCGGAATGAGCAGTTCTTC	CASSQTGTGGRNEQFF
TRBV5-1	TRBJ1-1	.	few	TGCGCCAGCAGTTTCGACCTGGGGGGAACTGAAGCTTTCTTT	CASSFDLGGTEAFF
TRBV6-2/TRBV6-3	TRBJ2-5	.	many	TGTGCCAGCAACCGGGAGACCCAGTACTTC	CASNRETQYF
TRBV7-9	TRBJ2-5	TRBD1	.	TGTGCCAGCAGAAGGGACAGGGGTGAAGAGACCCAGTACTTC	CASRRDRGEETQYF
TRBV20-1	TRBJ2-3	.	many	TGCAGTGCCGGGTGGTCAGGGGCGGGAGATACGCAGTATTTT	CSAGWSGAGDTQYF
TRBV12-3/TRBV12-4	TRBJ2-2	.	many	TGTGCCAGCAGCACCCCGGGCGGGGAGCTGTTTTTT	CASSTPGGELFF
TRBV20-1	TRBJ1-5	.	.	TGCAGTGCTAGGTCCGGGGATCAGCCCCAGCATTTT	CSARSGDQPQHF
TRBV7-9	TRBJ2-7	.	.	TGTGCCAGCAGCTCCTCTCAGGTCTACGAGCAGTACTTC	CASSSSQVYEQYF
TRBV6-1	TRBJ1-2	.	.	TGTGCCAGCCTGGGGGACACATGGGAAGGCTACACCTTC	CASLGDTWEGYTF
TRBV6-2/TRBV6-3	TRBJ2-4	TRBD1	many	TGTGCCAGCAGCCGGGGGACAGGGGTCCAGTACTTC	CASSRGTGVQYF
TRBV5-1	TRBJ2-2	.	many	TGCGCCAGCAGCCTTTCTATTGGCCGCGCGAACACCGGGGAGCTGTTTTTT	CASSLSIGRANTGELFF
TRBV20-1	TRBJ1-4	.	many	TGCAGTGCTAGATCTACAGGGATGGGTGAAAAACTGTTTTTT	CSARSTGMGEKLFF
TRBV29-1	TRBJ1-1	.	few	TGCAGCGTTGGCGAGGGGGAGAGACTCGCGGAAGCTTTCTTT	CSVGEGERLAEAFF
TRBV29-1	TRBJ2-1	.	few	TGCAGCGTTGAAGGAGGGAACGGTGAGCAGTTCTTC	CSVEGGNGEQFF
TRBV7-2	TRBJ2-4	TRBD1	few	TGTGCCAGCAGCGCCGTGACAGGGGCTCAAAACATTCAGTACTTC	CASSAVTGAQNIQYF
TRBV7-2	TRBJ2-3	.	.	TGTGCCAGCAGCTTAACGGTGGCCAGCACAGATACGCAGTATTTT	CASSLTVASTDTQYF
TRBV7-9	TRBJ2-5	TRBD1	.	TGTGCCAGCAGCAGCCGACAGGGGAGTCAAGAGACCCAGTACTTC	CASSSRQGSQETQYF
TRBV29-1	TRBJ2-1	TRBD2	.	TGCAGCGTGACCAGCGGGAGTTCCTACAATGAGCAGTTCTTC	CSVTSGSSYNEQFF
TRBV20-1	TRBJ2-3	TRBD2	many	TGCAGTGCTTCTCCCCGACTAGCGGTTTCAGATACGCAGTATTTT	CSASPRLAVSDTQYF
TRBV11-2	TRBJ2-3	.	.	TGTGCCAGCAGCTTGGGCTCTAGCACAGATACGCAGTATTTT	CASSLGSSTDTQYF
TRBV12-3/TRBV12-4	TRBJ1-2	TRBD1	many	TGTGCCAGCAGCACCCAGGGGGACTATGGCTACACCTTC	CASSTQGDYGYTF
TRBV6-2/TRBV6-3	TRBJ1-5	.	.	TGTGCCAGCAGTTCACTCAAGGGAAGCAATCAGCCCCAGCATTTT	CASSSLKGSNQPQHF
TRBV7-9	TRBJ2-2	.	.	TGTGCCAGCAGCTCTACTGACGTTGGCGGGGAGCTGTTTTTT	CASSSTDVGGELFF
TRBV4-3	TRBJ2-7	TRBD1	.	TGCGCCAGCAGCCAGGACCCAGGGGGCGTGGACGAGCAGTACTTC	CASSQDPGGVDEQYF
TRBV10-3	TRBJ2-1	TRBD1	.	TGTGCCGTCGGACAGGGGCCCCATAATGAGCAGTTCTTC	CAVGQGPHNEQFF
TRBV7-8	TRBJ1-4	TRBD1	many	TGTGCCAGCAGCAACAGGGGGCGGGGTGAAAAACTGTTTTTT	CASSNRGRGEKLFF
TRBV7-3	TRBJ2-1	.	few	TGTGCCAGCAGCCCACGAGGGGGAATTCGCAATGAGCAGTTCTTC	CASSPRGGIRNEQFF